The present T cell receptor (beta chain) was sequenced within a study of Ad26.COV2.S vaccination and SARS-CoV-2 variants (dated by TCRdb to about 2021). For the study in its entirety: Vaccine-arm donors were drawn from COV1001, a multicentre, randomized, double-blind, placebo-controlled phase I-IIa trial of Ad26.COV2.S in healthy adults. Participants in the trial were split at random into five groups of five each, receiving low-dose or high-dose Ad26.COV2.S once or twice, or else placebo on both occasions. The TCR-sequenced set comprised about 30 samples: around 20 Ad26.COV2.S vaccine recipients, 5 placebo recipients and 8 SARS-CoV-2 convalescent individuals. The specificity and breadth of SARS-CoV-2-reactive T cell receptors after Ad26.COV2.S vaccination were assessed by TCRbeta repertoire sequencing. Investigators did not know the trial group allocation while performing experiments and assessing outcomes. Ad26.COV2.S was given intramuscularly at 5x10^10 or 1x10^11 viral particles, as a single shot or as two shots 56 days apart. Summary of the overall study and its limitations: The study was not powered to compare responses between vaccine doses or regimens. After vaccination, substantial breadth of spike-specific CD8+ and CD4+ T cell responses was reported. Vaccine and placebo recipients had similar non-spike TCR breadth, a finding consistent with the vaccine containing only spike. Ad26.COV2.S recipients had higher spike-specific TCR breadth than placebo recipients (P = 0.0014). According to the authors, total T cell responses may have been underestimated by the TCR breadth and depth analyses.

Details on this clone: Its cognate antigen has yet to be identified. No base quality values were provided; no much bigger clone lies one nucleotide off.

The treatment or condition label for this specimen denotes: roughly 18 received Ad26.COV2.S at low or high dose, single or two shots; 5 received placebo; per-sample allocation not given. For vaccine and placebo recipients, repertoires were sequenced using samples collected on day 63 after the first injection. Cohort 1b enrolled about two dozen adults aged 18-55 years at a single site in Boston, USA, between 29 July and 7 August 2020. Ad26.COV2.S consisted of a replication-incompetent adenovirus type 26 vector by which a prefusion-stabilized SARS-CoV-2 spike protein from the original Wuhan strain was expressed. The immunoSEQ Assay was the method used to sequence TCRbeta CDR3 regions. After extraction, genomic DNA underwent amplification by bias-controlled multiplex PCR, followed by high-throughput sequencing. In the source study's methods: To quantify the absolute abundance of each unique TCRbeta CDR3 region, sequences were collapsed and filtered. Usable DNA was measured by amplifying reference genes present in all nucleated cells, and TCRbeta template counts were normalized to that usable DNA to estimate T cell fraction. Repertoire TCRs were annotated as SARS-CoV-2-specific by exact matching of V gene, CDR3 amino acid sequence and J gene to a known reactive TCR set. The reference SARS-CoV-2 TCR set was obtained from MIRA and was filtered for enrichment in COVID-19-positive ImmuneCODE repertoires, whereby public or cross-reactive TCRs were removed. Using the MIRA antigens, annotated TCRs were further analysed by specific ORF or by position within an ORF. Depth was the summed frequency of annotated unique rearrangements, while breadth was defined as annotated unique rearrangements over total unique productive rearrangements. Two-sided Wilcoxon rank-sum tests were used to compare TCR breadth between groups. What TCRdb holds here is the immuneACCESS table cut down to in-frame rearrangements. Part of the clones is not present; checked against another copy, under half of the missing clones reflect an unresolved V gene, and the others are unexplained. Clonal size and the V and J genes are those of that table, whereas D and trimming came from the DNA. The sample table records about 680,000 clones; roughly 90% of these occur just once. The ten largest clones add up to approximately 1.5% of the sample.

CDR1 and CDR2 are drawn from the germline V gene (reference sequence): GTSNPN, SVGIG. The CDR3 has 15 amino acids, counting the end cysteine and phenylalanine. Here the CDR3 DNA is all that survives: 45 bases in frame from base 1. V is cut by 1 base and J by 5 bases, and the space between the germline ends is 15 bases. The chain is assembled from TRBV30 and TRBJ1-5, and TRBD1 may be the D gene, going by 5 matching bases. This clonotype was sampled from a person between 18 and 65 years old who received the Ad26.COV2.S COVID-19 vaccine or a placebo. The sequenced sample was peripheral blood, obtained in a trial of Ad26.COV2.S vaccine versus placebo. CDR3 sequence: CAWSGGEVPDQPQHF. In nucleotide form, the sequence is TGTGCCTGGAGTGGGGGGGAAGTTCCGGATCAGCCCCAGCATTTT.